Listed below are T cell receptor beta chains from one sample, sequenced in a study of shared clonotypes between healthy human individuals. Profiled with immunoSEQ multiplex PCR; TCRdb holds only in-frame clones, not every one. The sample has over a million clones; around 98% are singletons. Specimen: naive CD4+ T cells sorted from blood. The receptor set was obtained from a man aged 25 to 40 in good health. Both conserved end residues are part of each CDR3. D genes are given only for firm matches.

v_call: TRBV14
d_call: .
j_call: TRBJ2-2
cdr3_aa: CASRTLWQGQNGTGELFF

v_call: TRBV14
d_call: .
j_call: TRBJ1-1
cdr3_aa: CASSTRDGVRRAEAFF

v_call: TRBV5-1
d_call: .
j_call: TRBJ2-6
cdr3_aa: CASSLDSVRGANVLTF

v_call: TRBV9
d_call: .
j_call: TRBJ2-1
cdr3_aa: CASSVAGHVSYNEQFF

v_call: TRBV19
d_call: .
j_call: TRBJ2-3
cdr3_aa: CASSITGESTDTQYF

v_call: TRBV5-8
d_call: .
j_call: TRBJ1-4
cdr3_aa: CASSFGTLEKLFF

v_call: TRBV7-2
d_call: .
j_call: TRBJ2-3
cdr3_aa: CASSLGGGITTDTQYF

v_call: TRBV18
d_call: TRBD1
j_call: TRBJ1-3
cdr3_aa: CASSQSGQGAGNTIYF

v_call: TRBV10-2
d_call: .
j_call: TRBJ2-1
cdr3_aa: CASSELRNEQFF

v_call: TRBV5-1
d_call: TRBD1
j_call: TRBJ2-7
cdr3_aa: CASSISGQGVSYEQYF

v_call: TRBV6-5
d_call: TRBD2
j_call: TRBJ2-1
cdr3_aa: CASSYAGLAENNEQFF

v_call: TRBV4-3
d_call: TRBD1
j_call: TRBJ2-3
cdr3_aa: CASSHLQLYNDRGDTQYF

v_call: TRBV27
d_call: TRBD2
j_call: TRBJ2-7
cdr3_aa: CATPGGSGRAKAYEQYF

v_call: TRBV5-1
d_call: .
j_call: TRBJ2-6
cdr3_aa: CASSPAGSGANVLTF

v_call: TRBV5-1
d_call: TRBD2
j_call: TRBJ2-2
cdr3_aa: CASSVTSGSTGELFF

v_call: TRBV7-3
d_call: .
j_call: TRBJ1-2
cdr3_aa: CASSPVGTNYGYTF

v_call: TRBV7-8
d_call: TRBD2
j_call: TRBJ2-5
cdr3_aa: CASSLSSLAGRETQYF

v_call: TRBV6-5
d_call: .
j_call: TRBJ1-1
cdr3_aa: CASSRTGYTEAFF

v_call: TRBV28
d_call: TRBD1
j_call: TRBJ2-7
cdr3_aa: CASSFQDRGVYEQYF

v_call: TRBV6-5
d_call: TRBD2
j_call: TRBJ2-1
cdr3_aa: CASSYLASGRWNEQFF

v_call: TRBV28
d_call: .
j_call: TRBJ1-1
cdr3_aa: CASSPAGPWTTEAFF

v_call: TRBV5-4
d_call: .
j_call: TRBJ2-2
cdr3_aa: CASSPPDEGGELFF

v_call: TRBV19
d_call: TRBD1
j_call: TRBJ2-3
cdr3_aa: CASTKTGWWADTQYF

v_call: TRBV5-4
d_call: .
j_call: TRBJ1-5
cdr3_aa: CASSPYQGQPQHF

v_call: TRBV11-1
d_call: TRBD1
j_call: TRBJ1-1
cdr3_aa: CASSGGTGYTEAFF

v_call: TRBV28
d_call: TRBD2
j_call: TRBJ2-3
cdr3_aa: CASLTGRVVSTDTQYF

v_call: TRBV28
d_call: .
j_call: TRBJ1-1
cdr3_aa: CASRTGPMNTEAFF

v_call: TRBV29-1
d_call: .
j_call: TRBJ1-2
cdr3_aa: CSVDGGNYGYTF

v_call: TRBV9
d_call: TRBD1
j_call: TRBJ1-4
cdr3_aa: CASSVDPDRVGEKLFF

v_call: TRBV28
d_call: TRBD1
j_call: TRBJ1-5
cdr3_aa: CASTTQQGLPQHF

v_call: TRBV5-4
d_call: TRBD2
j_call: TRBJ2-3
cdr3_aa: CASSLSASGSTDTQYF

v_call: TRBV7-2
d_call: TRBD2
j_call: TRBJ2-7
cdr3_aa: CASRLGPSGSYEQYF

v_call: TRBV7-3
d_call: TRBD2
j_call: TRBJ2-4
cdr3_aa: CASSLGGDQNIQYF

v_call: TRBV19
d_call: .
j_call: TRBJ1-5
cdr3_aa: CASSIYSQYTSNQPQHF

v_call: TRBV18
d_call: .
j_call: TRBJ1-1
cdr3_aa: CASSPLFGNTEAFF

v_call: TRBV5-5
d_call: .
j_call: TRBJ2-7
cdr3_aa: CASSRAGTLYEQYF

v_call: TRBV11-3
d_call: .
j_call: TRBJ2-1
cdr3_aa: CASSATPREQFF

v_call: TRBV7-9
d_call: TRBD2
j_call: TRBJ2-2
cdr3_aa: CASSRGLAGGPDGELFF

v_call: TRBV11-3
d_call: .
j_call: TRBJ2-2
cdr3_aa: CASSLGGAGELFF